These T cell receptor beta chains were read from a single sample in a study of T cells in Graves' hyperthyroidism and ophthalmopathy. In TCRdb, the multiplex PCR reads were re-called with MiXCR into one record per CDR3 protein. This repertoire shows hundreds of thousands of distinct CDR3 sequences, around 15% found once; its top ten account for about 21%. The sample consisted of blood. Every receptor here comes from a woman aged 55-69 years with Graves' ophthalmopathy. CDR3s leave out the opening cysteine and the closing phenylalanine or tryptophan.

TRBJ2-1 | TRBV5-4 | ASSSGGLAGANEQF
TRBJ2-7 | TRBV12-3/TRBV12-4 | ASSFQDGTYEQY
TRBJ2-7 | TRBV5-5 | ASTPGASGPSSYEQY
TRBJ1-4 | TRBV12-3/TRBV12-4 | ASSLAGLNEKLF
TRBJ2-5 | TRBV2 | AILAGGLETQY
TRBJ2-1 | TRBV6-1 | ASNQDSSSYNEQF
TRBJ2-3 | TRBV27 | ASSTRAGTSVADTQY
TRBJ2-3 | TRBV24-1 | ATSSASRADTQY
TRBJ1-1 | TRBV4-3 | ASSQGSGGNTEAF
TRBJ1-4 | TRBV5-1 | ASRLLQGAGEKLF
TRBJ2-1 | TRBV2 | ASSVVEGPNEQF
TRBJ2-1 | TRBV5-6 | ASSLKGLAEQF
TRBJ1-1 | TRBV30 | AWSVLGARNTEAF
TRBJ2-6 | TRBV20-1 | SVLTEGWGANVLT
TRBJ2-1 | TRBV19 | ASSILGLAGANEQF
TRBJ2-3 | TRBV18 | ASSPLSETSTDTQY
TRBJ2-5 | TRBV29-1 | SVEEHGGQGVETQY
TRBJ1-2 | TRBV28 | ASSTTGGNYGYT
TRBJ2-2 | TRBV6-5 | ASSYPTSGFGELF
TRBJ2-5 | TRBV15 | ATSRDPVSGEETQY